Shown below are 26 T cell receptor beta chains from a single sample sequenced in a study of Ad26.COV2.S vaccination and SARS-CoV-2 variants (dated by TCRdb to the early 2020s). Library construction relied on the immunoSEQ multiplex PCR assay. TCRdb retrieved this table from immuneACCESS and kept in-frame rearrangements only. Not all clones are present; in checked studies, unresolved V genes account for under half, and no reason is known for the remainder. This sample holds roughly 320,000 clones; around four fifths were observed only once. 2.1% of the sample goes to the ten largest clones. The treatment or condition label for this specimen denotes: 15 to 20 received Ad26.COV2.S at low or high dose, single or two shots; roughly 5 received placebo; per-sample allocation not given. For vaccine and placebo recipients, the sequenced repertoires came from samples collected on day 63 after the first injection.

Sequenced here: peripheral blood, sampled in a trial of Ad26.COV2.S vaccine versus placebo. The receptor source for this set is a person aged 18 to 59 who received the Ad26.COV2.S COVID-19 vaccine or a placebo.

The rearrangement uses TRBV13 and TRBJ1-3; 7 positions match TRBD1. The CDR3 is made up of 15 amino acids. V was pared by 2 bases and J by 4 bases, with 5 bases of the junction left unmatched. Looked up from germline, CDR1 is PRHDT and CDR2 is FYEKMQ (reference sequence). CDR3 coding DNA: TGTGCCAGCAGCTTAAGTGGGACAGCCGGAAACACCATATATTTT. Translated: CASSLSGTAGNTIYF. The entire variable domain, with the rest obtained from reference TRBV13 and TRBJ1-3, is as follows: AAGVIQSPRHLIKEKRETATLKCYPIPRHDTVYWYQQGPGQDPQFLISFYEKMQSDKGSIPDRFSAQQFSDYHSELNMSSLELGDSALYFCASSLSGTAGNTIYFGEGSWLTVV.

The chain has TRBV20-1 and TRBJ2-1; 12 bases match TRBD1. Germline-derived CDR1 and CDR2 are DFQATT and SNEGSKA (reference sequence). With 3 bases clipped from V and 7 bases from J, the junction kept 4 bases outside the gene matches. The CDR3 length is 14 residues. CDR3 loop: CSASRDRGPNEQFF. In DNA, the CDR3 is TGCAGTGCTAGTCGGGACAGGGGGCCTAATGAGCAGTTCTTC.

The chain links TRBV15 to TRBJ1-4, with D uncertain. Deletions cut 1 base from V and 2 bases from J, with 11 bases between. Per germline, CDR1 LNHNV and CDR2 YYDKDF (reference sequence). This CDR3 spans 16 amino acids. The CDR3, as DNA: TGTGCCACCAGCAGAGTTTCCCTGGGGACTAATGAAAAACTGTTTTTT. Translating it yields CATSRVSLGTNEKLFF.

The gene calls are TRBV7-6 and TRBJ1-2, with D perhaps matching TRBD1 (6 bases). The V end lost 5 bases, the J end lost 0 bases, and 13 bases lay between the germline ends. In germline, CDR1 is SGHVS, CDR2 FNYEAQ. The CDR3 consists of 15 residues. CDR3 loop: CASSPGTRANYGYTF. The CDR3 DNA reads TGTGCCAGCAGCCCGGGGACACGAGCTAACTATGGCTACACCTTC.

V and J are TRBV2 and TRBJ1-4, with D possibly being TRBD1 (5 bases). There are 15 residues in the CDR3. Per the germline V gene, CDR1 is SNHLY and CDR2 is FYNNEI. The germline V and J ends were trimmed by 10 bases and 3 bases, with 18 bases remaining between them. The CDR3 loop is CAKGLTGSSNEKLFF. CDR3 DNA: TGTGCCAAGGGGTTAACAGGATCTTCTAATGAAAAACTGTTTTTT. The full variable domain, its missing parts supplied by reference TRBV2 and TRBJ1-4, is EPEVTQTPSHQVTQMGQEVILRCVPISNHLYFYWYRQILGQKVEFLVSFYNNEISEKSEIFDDQFSVERPDGSNFTLKIRSTKLEDSAMYFCAKGLTGSSNEKLFFGSGTQLSVL.

This chain links TRBV24-1 with TRBJ2-1; 10 bases line up with TRBD2. The V segment lost 8 bases and the J segment 5 bases; nucleotides outside the gene matches: 8. This CDR3 region has 15 residues. From germline, CDR1 is KGHDR and CDR2 SFDVKD. The CDR3 region is CATMASGGGNNEQFF. The CDR3 region has the DNA TGTGCCACCATGGCGAGCGGGGGGGGGAACAATGAGCAGTTCTTC.

This chain uses TRBV5-1 with TRBJ2-7; D is unresolved. Germline-derived CDR1 and CDR2 are SGHRS and YFSETQ. V lost 4 bases to trimming and J lost 2 bases, with 13 bases between them. The CDR3 has 14 amino acids. CDR3 region: CASSPTRFTYEQYF. The CDR3 nucleotides are TGCGCCAGCAGCCCTACGCGGTTCACCTACGAGCAGTACTTC.

The chain uses TRBV30 and TRBJ2-7; D perhaps matches TRBD1 (5 bases). The CDR3 sequence is 12 residues long. The V end lost 2 bases, the J end lost 4 bases, and 9 bases lay between the germline ends. From germline, CDR1 is GTSNPN and CDR2 SVGIG (reference sequence). The CDR3 nucleotides are TGTGCCTGGAGTAGACAGAAGTACGAGCAGTACTTC. Translating gives CAWSRQKYEQYF.

The chain combines TRBV5-5 with TRBJ2-5; 9 bases map to TRBD2. V lost 0 bases and J lost 1; bases outside the gene matches: 4. Looked up from germline, CDR1 is SGHKS and CDR2 is YYEKEE (reference sequence). The CDR3 covers 16 residues. In nucleotides, the CDR3 is TGTGCCAGCAGCTTGGCCGCGCGGGGGGGCCAAGAGACCCAGTACTTC. Translated, it gives CASSLAARGGQETQYF.

The CDR3 reads CASSVDPRSYEQYF. CDR3 sequence (DNA): TGTGCCAGCAGCGTAGACCCCCGTTCCTACGAGCAGTACTTC. V is TRBV9 and J is TRBJ2-7; D unresolved. Trimming stripped 0 bases from V and 1 base from J, with 8 bases between. There are 14 residues in the CDR3. CDR1 SGDLS and CDR2 YYNGEE come from the germline V gene.

This clone was recorded only once. This rearrangement joins TRBV10-3 to TRBJ2-6; 9 bases are shared with TRBD1. Germline CDR1 ENHRY, CDR2 SYGVKD. Germline trimming cut 11 bases from V and 0 bases from J; bases unmatched to any gene: 14. This CDR3 spans 18 amino acids. The CDR3 sequence: CASMPAGTGFSGANVLTF. In nucleotides, the CDR3 is TGTGCCTCCATGCCCGCCGGGACAGGGTTCTCTGGGGCCAACGTCCTGACTTTC.

The V call is TRBV4-1, the J call TRBJ2-5; no definite D call. Germline V gene data show CDR1 as MGHRA and CDR2 as YSYEKL. This CDR3 spans 13 amino acids. V was trimmed by 3 bases and J by 1 base, leaving 6 bases between them. The CDR3 here is CASSHQLQETQYF. The CDR3 nucleotides are TGCGCCAGCAGCCACCAACTCCAAGAGACCCAGTACTTC.

This chain joins TRBV4-1 and TRBJ2-5, with D hard to call. There are 16 residues in the CDR3. V dropped 1 base and J dropped 4 bases, with 16 bases sitting between them. CDR1 MGHRA and CDR2 YSYEKL come from the germline V gene. CDR3 DNA sequence: TGCGCCAGCAGCCAAGGGGTCGGTGAGGCCCGAGAGACCCAGTACTTC. Amino acid sequence: CASSQGVGEARETQYF.

In regard to this clone: Mismatch with germline at one junction end may stem from a read error. The rearrangement joins TRBV6-6 to TRBJ1-1; 8 bases fit TRBD1. CDR3 size: 14 residues. Germline CDR1 and CDR2: MNHNY and SVGAGI (reference sequence). The DNA for the CDR3 is TGTGCCAGCAAGACAGGGGCCGCAATCCCTGAACCTTTCTTT. This gives the protein CASKTGAAIPEPFF.

This rearrangement joins TRBV5-4 to TRBJ1-2; a weak D match, TRBD1 (5 bases). The CDR3 extends over 13 amino acids. Trimming cost V 4 bases and J 5 bases, with 12 bases left between them. Germline V gene lookup returns CDR1 SGHNT and CDR2 YYREEE (reference sequence). The CDR3 DNA reads as TGTGCCAGCAGCGAGGACAATATTTATGGCTACACCTTC. Protein sequence: CASSEDNIYGYTF. The full variable domain, rest sourced from reference TRBV5-4 and TRBJ1-2, is ETGVTQSPTHLIKTRGQQVTLRCSSQSGHNTVSWYQQALGQGPQFIFQYYREEENGRGNFPPRFSGLQFPNYSSELNVNALELDDSALYLCASSEDNIYGYTFGSGTRLTVV.

This chain connects TRBV18 to TRBJ2-1; D is possibly TRBD1 (5 bases). Germline V gives CDR1 KGHSH, CDR2 LQKENI. The length of the CDR3 is 15 residues. Trimming pared 1 base from V and 5 bases from J, leaving 12 bases between. The CDR3 sequence: CASSPLFRANNEQFF. The CDR3 coding sequence is TGTGCCAGCTCACCACTCTTCAGGGCCAACAATGAGCAGTTCTTC.

This clone has only one observation. This chain connects TRBV19 to TRBJ2-2; D might be TRBD1 (6 bases). Trimming stripped 0 bases from V and 3 bases from J, with 11 bases between. Germline V gives CDR1 LNHDA, CDR2 SQIVND (reference sequence). The length of the CDR3 is 16 residues. The CDR3 DNA is TGTGCCAGTAGTATAGATTCGGACAGCTACACCGGGGAGCTGTTTTTT. Translated: CASSIDSDSYTGELFF.

The chain joins TRBV15 to TRBJ1-6; D perhaps matches TRBD1 (6 bases). The CDR3 spans 16 residues. The V gene's germline CDR1 is LNHNV and CDR2 YYDKDF (reference sequence). V lost 3 bases and J 2 bases, leaving 11 bases between the germline ends. The CDR3 sequence: CATSRGHHTYNSPLHF. Written as DNA, the CDR3 is TGTGCCACCAGCAGGGGACACCACACCTATAATTCACCCCTCCACTTT. The full variable domain, rest sourced from reference TRBV15 and TRBJ1-6, is DAMVIQNPRYQVTQFGKPVTLSCSQTLNHNVMYWYQQKSSQAPKLLFHYYDKDFNNEADTPDNFQSRRPNTSFCFLDIRSPGLGDTAMYLCATSRGHHTYNSPLHFGNGTRLTVT.

The chain carries TRBV9 and TRBJ1-5; TRBD1 agrees at 10 bases. The CDR3 runs 18 residues. Germline CDR1 is SGDLS and CDR2 is YYNGEE. V was clipped by 10 bases and J by 3 bases; unmatched bases: 19. CDR3: CAGGWGDRGLADNQPQHF. In DNA form, the CDR3 reads TGTGCCGGCGGGTGGGGGGACAGGGGCCTCGCGGACAATCAGCCCCAGCATTTT.

This chain connects TRBV12-3 or TRBV12-4 to TRBJ1-1; D call uncertain. CDR3 length: 12 residues. Trimming left V 4 bases short and J 8 bases short, with 11 bases between. This CDR3 reads CASSYPSREAFF. The DNA of the CDR3 is TGTGCCAGCAGTTACCCCAGTCGCGAAGCTTTCTTT.

The chain joins TRBV19 to TRBJ1-6, with a tentative D call TRBD1 (5 bases). Germline V CDR1 and CDR2: LNHDA, SQIVND (reference sequence). Deletions cut 1 base from V and 6 bases from J, with 10 bases between. The CDR3 spans 15 residues. The CDR3 nucleotides read TGTGCCAGTAGTATAGCCCAGGGACCTAATTCACCCCTCCACTTT. Translating gives CASSIAQGPNSPLHF.

This clone came up once. The V call is TRBV7-2, the J call TRBJ2-1; the D is unclear. The length of the CDR3 is 16 residues. CDR1 is SGHTA, CDR2 FQGNSA, per germline. Trimming removed 5 bases at V and 0 bases at J, with 14 bases between. The CDR3 bases are TGTGCCAGCAGCGTGGGTGGCGGTAGCTCCTACAATGAGCAGTTCTTC. It is translated as CASSVGGGSSYNEQFF.

This chain links TRBV3-1 (or the pseudogene TRBV3-2) with TRBJ2-1; no clear D. Germline CDR1 and CDR2: LGHDT and YNNKEL (reference sequence). Trimming took off 2 bases at V and 10 bases at J, with 12 bases between the two ends. This CDR3 spans 13 amino acids. The CDR3 loop is CASSQRRQTEQFF. The CDR3 DNA reads as TGTGCCAGCAGCCAACGTAGGCAGACGGAGCAGTTCTTC.

J is TRBJ1-2 and V is TRBV28; D not resolved. Looked up from germline, CDR1 is MDHEN and CDR2 is SYDVKM. With 2 bases removed from V and 4 bases from J, the gap between germline ends came to 14 bases. The CDR3 sequence is 15 residues long. The CDR3 DNA reads TGTGCCAGCAGTTTAAGAGGTCGCGCTACCTATGGCTACACCTTC. Its protein is CASSLRGRATYGYTF.

The genes are TRBV7-8 and TRBJ2-2, with D possibly matching TRBD2 (7 bases). CDR3 size: 19 residues. Trimming pared 2 bases from V and 0 bases from J, leaving 19 bases between. CDR1 and CDR2 (germline): SGHVS, FQNEAQ. This chain's CDR3 is CASSLRPIGGAPNTGELFF. The CDR3 DNA is TGTGCCAGCAGCTTAAGACCCATAGGGGGGGCGCCGAACACCGGGGAGCTGTTTTTT.

The gene calls are TRBV4-2 and TRBJ2-7, with TRBD2 as a possible D gene (7 bases). Germline V CDR1 and CDR2: LGHNA, YNFKEQ. The CDR3 covers 13 residues. V lost 8 bases to trimming and J lost 3 bases, with 14 bases between them. In DNA, the CDR3 is TGTGCCAGCGATAGGGGGGGCTTCTACGAGCAGTACTTC. Residues: CASDRGGFYEQYF.